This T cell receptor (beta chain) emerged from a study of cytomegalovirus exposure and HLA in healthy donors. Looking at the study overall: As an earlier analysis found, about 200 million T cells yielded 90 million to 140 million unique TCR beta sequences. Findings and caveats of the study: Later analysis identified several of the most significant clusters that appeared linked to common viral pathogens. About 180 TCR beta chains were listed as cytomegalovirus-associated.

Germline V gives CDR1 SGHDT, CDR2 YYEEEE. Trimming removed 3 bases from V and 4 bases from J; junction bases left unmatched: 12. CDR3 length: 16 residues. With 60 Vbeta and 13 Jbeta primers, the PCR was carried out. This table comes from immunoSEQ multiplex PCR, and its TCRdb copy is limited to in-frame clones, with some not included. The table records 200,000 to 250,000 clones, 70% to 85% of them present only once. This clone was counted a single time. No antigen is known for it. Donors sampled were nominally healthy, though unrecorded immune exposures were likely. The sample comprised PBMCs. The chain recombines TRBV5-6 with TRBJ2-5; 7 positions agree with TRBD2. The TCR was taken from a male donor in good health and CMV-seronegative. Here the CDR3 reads CASSWGVGGGPETQYF. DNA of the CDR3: TGTGCCAGCAGCTGGGGGGTTGGGGGGGGACCAGAGACCCAGTACTTC.